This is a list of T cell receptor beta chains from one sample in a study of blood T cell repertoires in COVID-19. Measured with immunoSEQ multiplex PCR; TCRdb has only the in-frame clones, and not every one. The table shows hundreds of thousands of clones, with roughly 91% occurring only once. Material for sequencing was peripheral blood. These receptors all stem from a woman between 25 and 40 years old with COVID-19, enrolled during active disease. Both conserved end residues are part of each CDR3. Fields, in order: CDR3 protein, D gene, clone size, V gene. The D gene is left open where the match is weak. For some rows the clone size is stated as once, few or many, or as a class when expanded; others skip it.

CDR3 protein: CASSHTRYPGDGYTF
D gene: NA
clone size: once
V gene: TRBV6-6

CDR3 protein: CASSPIGTGPYEQFF
D gene: TRBD1
clone size: NA
V gene: TRBV11-3

CDR3 protein: CASTTEAGNTIYF
D gene: NA
clone size: once
V gene: TRBV2

CDR3 protein: CASSLRLGGNQPQHF
D gene: NA
clone size: NA
V gene: TRBV5-5

CDR3 protein: CASSLEAGALGNTIYF
D gene: NA
clone size: NA
V gene: TRBV7-2

CDR3 protein: CASRLDEAQDQRGYTF
D gene: NA
clone size: NA
V gene: TRBV4-2

CDR3 protein: CASSLGGLGGYTF
D gene: NA
clone size: NA
V gene: TRBV12-3/TRBV12-4

CDR3 protein: CASSQLTGNTEAFF
D gene: NA
clone size: NA
V gene: TRBV4-1

CDR3 protein: CASSLVAGGIDTQYF
D gene: TRBD1
clone size: once
V gene: TRBV27

CDR3 protein: CASSRGHLNTEAFF
D gene: NA
clone size: NA
V gene: TRBV19

CDR3 protein: CASSISTDRSPDGAFF
D gene: NA
clone size: once
V gene: TRBV7-8

CDR3 protein: CASSRGQNYGYTF
D gene: TRBD1
clone size: NA
V gene: TRBV10-1

CDR3 protein: CASRTGLNQPQHF
D gene: TRBD1
clone size: NA
V gene: TRBV6-6

CDR3 protein: CASSYLDTQYF
D gene: NA
clone size: NA
V gene: TRBV12-3/TRBV12-4

CDR3 protein: CASRETGNTEAFF
D gene: NA
clone size: NA
V gene: TRBV28

CDR3 protein: CASIKGLAGGRTGELFF
D gene: TRBD2
clone size: NA
V gene: TRBV2

CDR3 protein: CASSFTGARTEAFF
D gene: TRBD1
clone size: NA
V gene: TRBV5-1

CDR3 protein: CASSQVATNYGYTF
D gene: NA
clone size: NA
V gene: TRBV4-2

CDR3 protein: CASSLDSMNTEAFF
D gene: NA
clone size: once
V gene: TRBV5-1

CDR3 protein: CAWNEGAAMNTEAFF
D gene: TRBD1
clone size: NA
V gene: TRBV30

CDR3 protein: CASSATGNSPLHF
D gene: NA
clone size: NA
V gene: TRBV9

CDR3 protein: CASSRMDRRGWNTEAFF
D gene: TRBD1
clone size: NA
V gene: TRBV19

CDR3 protein: CASSSRGGPDTQYF
D gene: TRBD2
clone size: NA
V gene: TRBV6-5

CDR3 protein: CATSRGGRVYEQYF
D gene: NA
clone size: NA
V gene: TRBV15

CDR3 protein: CASSRGTGELFF
D gene: NA
clone size: NA
V gene: TRBV7-8

CDR3 protein: CASSPRQGYNQPQHF
D gene: NA
clone size: few
V gene: TRBV18

CDR3 protein: CASSLGQPNEKLFF
D gene: TRBD1
clone size: NA
V gene: TRBV18

CDR3 protein: CASSSQTANTGELFF
D gene: NA
clone size: few
V gene: TRBV7-6

CDR3 protein: CASSHQGTKNIQYF
D gene: NA
clone size: NA
V gene: TRBV5-1

CDR3 protein: CASSDFLIAGGGQETQYF
D gene: TRBD2
clone size: NA
V gene: TRBV2

CDR3 protein: CASRSRGRFGGYTF
D gene: TRBD1
clone size: NA
V gene: TRBV5-4

CDR3 protein: CAWSVGTGVYEQYF
D gene: TRBD1
clone size: NA
V gene: TRBV30

CDR3 protein: CASKGRRGGGPYNEQFF
D gene: NA
clone size: NA
V gene: TRBV2

CDR3 protein: CASSLAGRVNQPQHF
D gene: NA
clone size: once
V gene: TRBV7-2

CDR3 protein: CASSQGLAGATDTQYF
D gene: TRBD2
clone size: NA
V gene: TRBV3-1/TRBV3-2

CDR3 protein: CASSRTGNEKLFF
D gene: TRBD1
clone size: NA
V gene: TRBV27

CDR3 protein: CASGLLQGGSSYEQYF
D gene: TRBD1
clone size: NA
V gene: TRBV12-5

CDR3 protein: CASSQGQFYEQYF
D gene: TRBD1
clone size: NA
V gene: TRBV4-3

CDR3 protein: CASSLGSAEDYGYTF
D gene: NA
clone size: NA
V gene: TRBV5-1

CDR3 protein: CASTSDRQETQYF
D gene: NA
clone size: NA
V gene: TRBV2

CDR3 protein: CASSRQTDTQYF
D gene: NA
clone size: NA
V gene: TRBV7-9

CDR3 protein: CASSKTRSSYNEQFF
D gene: NA
clone size: NA
V gene: TRBV6-6

CDR3 protein: CASSLAEETQYF
D gene: NA
clone size: NA
V gene: TRBV11-3

CDR3 protein: CASSLKGGDNEQFF
D gene: NA
clone size: NA
V gene: TRBV4-2

CDR3 protein: CASSEVTLVDEQFF
D gene: NA
clone size: NA
V gene: TRBV5-6

CDR3 protein: CASSGGTDPDTQYF
D gene: NA
clone size: NA
V gene: TRBV7-9

CDR3 protein: CASSEDRASEKLFF
D gene: NA
clone size: NA
V gene: TRBV6-1

CDR3 protein: CASSLVAPTTDTQYF
D gene: NA
clone size: NA
V gene: TRBV5-1

CDR3 protein: CASSSRQPNQMLKLFF
D gene: NA
clone size: NA
V gene: TRBV7-7

CDR3 protein: CASVPAGNSYEQYF
D gene: NA
clone size: few
V gene: TRBV28

CDR3 protein: CASRQESYGYTF
D gene: NA
clone size: NA
V gene: TRBV2

CDR3 protein: CASSPRGGRQNTEAFF
D gene: NA
clone size: NA
V gene: TRBV21-1

CDR3 protein: CASTPGEKLFF
D gene: NA
clone size: NA
V gene: TRBV25-1

CDR3 protein: CSVEDYMGQWVF
D gene: TRBD1
clone size: few
V gene: TRBV29-1

CDR3 protein: CASSFIRAGGIYEQYF
D gene: TRBD1
clone size: NA
V gene: TRBV7-9

CDR3 protein: CASASGQVRNSPLHF
D gene: TRBD1
clone size: NA
V gene: TRBV6-5

CDR3 protein: CASSQAMDTQYF
D gene: NA
clone size: few
V gene: TRBV4-1

CDR3 protein: CATSRERGTDYGYTF
D gene: NA
clone size: NA
V gene: TRBV15

CDR3 protein: CASSQTQGWTEAFF
D gene: NA
clone size: NA
V gene: TRBV4-1